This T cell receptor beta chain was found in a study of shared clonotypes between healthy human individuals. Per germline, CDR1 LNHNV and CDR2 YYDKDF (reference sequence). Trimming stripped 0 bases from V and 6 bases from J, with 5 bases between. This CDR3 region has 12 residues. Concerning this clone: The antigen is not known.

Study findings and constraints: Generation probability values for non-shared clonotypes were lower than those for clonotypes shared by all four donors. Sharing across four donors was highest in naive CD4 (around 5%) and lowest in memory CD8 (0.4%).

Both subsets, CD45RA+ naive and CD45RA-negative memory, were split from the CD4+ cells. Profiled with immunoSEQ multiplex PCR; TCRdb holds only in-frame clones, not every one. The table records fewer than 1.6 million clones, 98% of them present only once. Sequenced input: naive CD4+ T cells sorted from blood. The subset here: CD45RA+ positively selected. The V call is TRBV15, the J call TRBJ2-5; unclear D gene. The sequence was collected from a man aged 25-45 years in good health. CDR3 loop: CATSRDLKTQYF. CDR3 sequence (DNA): TGTGCCACCAGCAGAGACCTTAAGACCCAGTACTTC. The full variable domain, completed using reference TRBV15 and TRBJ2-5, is DAMVIQNPRYQVTQFGKPVTLSCSQTLNHNVMYWYQQKSSQAPKLLFHYYDKDFNNEADTPDNFQSRRPNTSFCFLDIRSPGLGDTAMYLCATSRDLKTQYFGPGTRLLVL.